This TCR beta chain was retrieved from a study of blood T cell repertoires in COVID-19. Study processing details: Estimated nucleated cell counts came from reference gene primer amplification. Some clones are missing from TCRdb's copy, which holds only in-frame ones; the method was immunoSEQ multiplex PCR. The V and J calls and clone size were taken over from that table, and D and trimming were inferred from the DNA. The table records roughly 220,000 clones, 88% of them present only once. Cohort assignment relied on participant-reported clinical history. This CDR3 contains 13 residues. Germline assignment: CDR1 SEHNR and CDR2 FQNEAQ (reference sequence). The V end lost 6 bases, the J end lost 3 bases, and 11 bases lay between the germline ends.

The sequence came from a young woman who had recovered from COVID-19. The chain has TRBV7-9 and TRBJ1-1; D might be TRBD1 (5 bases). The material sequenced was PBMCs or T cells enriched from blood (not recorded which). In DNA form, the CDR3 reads TGTGCCAGCAGTTATCCAGGGTACACTGAAGCTTTCTTT. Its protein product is CASSYPGYTEAFF.